A selection of T cell receptor beta chains follows, all from one sample in a study of early T cells in non-severe SARS-CoV-2 infection. TCRdb recomputed calls from the 5' RACE reads with MiXCR, one row per CDR3 protein. The sample yields under 45,000 distinct CDR3 sequences, 9.5% to 13% seen once. Sequencing input: whole blood. These receptors were obtained from an adult who was a healthcare worker with PCR-confirmed SARS-CoV-2 infection or an uninfected control (not recorded which). The conserved cysteine and the conserved F or W are not part of the CDR3 here.

v_gene	j_gene	CDR3aa
TRBV7-9	TRBJ1-6	ASSPRRDLDSPLH
TRBV18	TRBJ2-7	ASSPNKSSYEQY
TRBV12-3/TRBV12-4	TRBJ2-3	ASSLQATDTQY
TRBV5-4	TRBJ2-2	ASSSRGGPTGELF
TRBV9	TRBJ1-5	ASSKGVSNQPQH
TRBV5-5	TRBJ1-2	ASSLGTIIPNYGYT
TRBV12-3/TRBV12-4	TRBJ2-1	ASRPTSGARSEQF
TRBV6-6	TRBJ1-5	ASSIDRPGNQPQH
TRBV20-1	TRBJ2-5	SAAEGPQETQY
TRBV7-9	TRBJ2-5	ASSLPSYGGLETQY
TRBV5-6	TRBJ1-1	ASSRDSWNTEAF
TRBV6-1	TRBJ2-7	ASSDTGTYEQY
TRBV7-2	TRBJ1-2	ASSLVLQGFSGYT
TRBV5-1	TRBJ1-2	ASSEKGGYT
TRBV6-2/TRBV6-3	TRBJ1-6	ASSYGQLTGDSPLH
TRBV18	TRBJ2-1	ASSPPITGGYNEQF
TRBV29-1	TRBJ2-7	SARRTGGYEQY
TRBV12-3/TRBV12-4	TRBJ1-5	ASSLSLQPQH
TRBV10-3	TRBJ1-6	AISEDLSSYNSPLH
TRBV25-1	TRBJ2-3	ASSEYVGGTGGTDTQY
TRBV30	TRBJ2-3	ALERGGWNTQY
TRBV12-5	TRBJ2-3	ASGLAEKGRDTQY
TRBV5-1	TRBJ1-1	ASSLGPLLGNTEAF
TRBV11-3	TRBJ2-5	ASSLGDSQETQY
TRBV20-1	TRBJ2-3	SAQTGGHDTQY
TRBV7-6	TRBJ2-3	ASSPNSGTASTDTQY
TRBV30	TRBJ1-3	AWSETGRLRHLYGNTIY
TRBV24-1	TRBJ1-1	ATSDASPPGNTEAF
TRBV13	TRBJ1-1	ASSLRPLRAKNTEAF
TRBV7-9	TRBJ1-2	ASSTPDRPNYGYT
TRBV4-3	TRBJ1-6	ASSQDWGWGSPLH
TRBV2	TRBJ1-3	ASSDVTGFGNTIY
TRBV25-1	TRBJ1-5	ASSEFGRPQH
TRBV7-9	TRBJ2-3	ASRSGGGLTDTQY
TRBV11-2	TRBJ2-5	ASSNAGQGLQETQY
TRBV27	TRBJ2-4	ASSLDDGIAKNIQY
TRBV7-2	TRBJ2-7	ASSRKGQSYEQY
TRBV29-1	TRBJ1-1	SVARQPNTEAF
TRBV2	TRBJ1-3	ASIENPSGNTIY
TRBV7-6	TRBJ1-4	ASSLAAGLAEKLF
TRBV6-2/TRBV6-3	TRBJ2-5	ASQGQGQETQY
TRBV3-1	TRBJ2-7	ASSQRGSREQY
TRBV7-2	TRBJ2-7	ASTPNGLVTYEQY
TRBV3-1	TRBJ2-7	ASSQRLPGAYEQY
TRBV18	TRBJ2-1	ASSVTGTSYNEQF
TRBV24-1	TRBJ1-1	ATSDITGVAF
TRBV27	TRBJ1-4	ASSLNTVTEKLF
TRBV7-2	TRBJ2-3	ASSLGGGALDTQY
TRBV20-1	TRBJ2-1	SAPSHRGLSNEQF